What follows describes a single T cell receptor (beta chain). It has no known antigen specificity. Base qualities are not provided; no much larger clone lies one nucleotide away. Per the publication, the time point label means: cycle 1 day 1 (C1D1), immediately before nivolumab initiation. Every trial patient had relapsed following autologous stem cell transplantation, and prior brentuximab vedotin exposure was what differed among cohorts A, B and C. The trial cohort was composed of around 60 patients with relapsed/refractory classical Hodgkin lymphoma, for whom complete response, partial response or progressive disease was recorded as best overall response. In the multi-cohort phase II CheckMate 205 trial, trial patients received single-agent nivolumab. Best overall response was determined by an independent review committee according to the 2007 International Working Group response criteria. PBMCs from the trial were collected at three points: immediately before nivolumab initiation (C1D1), and during therapy at cycle 2 day 1 and cycle 4 day 1. Peripheral blood was collected in 8 mL Vacutainer Cell Preparation Tubes, from which PBMCs were isolated by centrifugation and then cryopreserved.

This record comes from a study of PD-1 blockade in classical Hodgkin lymphoma (dated by TCRdb to the early 2020s). About the investigation overall: Nivolumab dosing was 3 mg/kg intravenously every 2 weeks, continuing until either disease progression or unacceptable toxicity. To define a peripheral blood immune signature of response to PD-1 blockade in classical Hodgkin lymphoma, the study combined TCR beta sequencing with CyTOF.

Overall results and qualifications from the work: Only a single clinical trial cohort was studied, and what caused the repertoire differences, possibly disease activity or prior therapy, remained undefined. Patients starting nivolumab less than 1 year after ASCT had lower diversity and were excluded from later analyses to avoid confounding by immune reconstitution. Trial patients achieving complete response had baseline diversity similar to newly diagnosed patients, whereas partial responders and progressors had significantly lower diversity. By C4D1, a significant rise was seen in CD4+ TCR diversity but not in CD8+ TCR diversity (p=0.0027 vs p=0.16), and the rise was most apparent among complete responders (p=0.02). Newly diagnosed patients were reported to have lower baseline TCR diversity than healthy donors, and relapsed/refractory patients were reported to have lower baseline TCR diversity still.

The Qiagen DNeasy kit was used to extract genomic DNA both from unsorted PBMCs and from the negatively selected CD4+ and CD8+ fractions. Using primers that anneal to V and J segments, immunoSEQ multiplex PCR amplified the TCR beta CDR3 regions. Amplification bias was minimized using a synthetic immune receptor repertoire, and residual bias was removed computationally after sequencing. Under the source paper's analysis protocol: Repertoire diversity was quantified as the Shannon entropy index using custom Python scripts. The unsorted, CD4+ and CD8+ repertoires were each analyzed separately, with the exception of combined analyses, where CD4+ and CD8+ sequences were merged in silico. Clonal expansion was defined as a frequency increase of at least 2-fold after treatment compared with C1D1, and clones undetected at baseline were assigned a pseudocount of 0.5. Clones with 0 or 1 copy at C1D1 were defined as singleton clones, while clones with 2 or more copies were defined as non-singleton clones. Clones expanded in unsorted samples were assigned a CD4+, CD8+ or unknown annotation through matching of protein sequences in sorted samples from the same patient. Wilcoxon tests on paired samples were used to test changes in diversity from C1D1 to C4D1. TCRdb retrieved this table from immuneACCESS and kept in-frame rearrangements only. Not all clones are present; in checked studies, unresolved V genes account for under half, and no reason is known for the remainder. The V and J calls and clone size come from that table; D and trimming were worked out from the DNA. This sample lists around 40,000 clones; just under 80% were detected once. Around an eighth of the sample is in the top ten clones.

Germline trimming amounts to 5 bases on V and 8 bases on J, with 9 as the count of junction bases outside the gene matches. Inclusive of the bounding cysteine and phenylalanine, the CDR3 is 16 residues long. The kept DNA is CDR3 alone, 48 bases in frame from the first base. Based on the germline V gene (reference sequence), the CDR1 and CDR2 sequences are LNHDA and SQIVND. The clonotype comes from a human donor with classical Hodgkin lymphoma. The sequence is built from TRBV19 and TRBJ2-3; 14 bases in between match TRBD2. This material consisted of peripheral blood mononuclear cells (PBMCs), taken at baseline. The CDR3 region: CASSPGLAGGLRTQYF. The DNA sequence is TGTGCCAGTAGTCCCGGACTAGCGGGGGGCCTGCGTACGCAGTATTTT.